What follows describes a single T cell receptor beta chain. No antigen is known for it. TCRdb independently ran MiXCR on the RT-PCR reads; one entry per CDR3 protein. The sample has around 200,000 distinct CDR3 sequences, roughly 14% seen once; the top ten hold approximately 25%. These data belong to a study of response to subunit inactivated influenza vaccine. Findings of the study overall: It was the authors' suggestion that each seasonal influenza vaccination recruits few new T cells.

This CDR3 is built from 15 residues. From germline, CDR1 is SEHNR and CDR2 FQNEAQ (reference sequence). V shed 0 bases and J shed 6 bases, with 12 bases lying between them. The input for sequencing was CD8+ T cells sorted from PBMCs, taken 4 to 6 days after vaccination. This chain links TRBV7-9 with TRBJ2-1; D is perhaps TRBD2 (6 bases). This clonotype originated in a man aged 45 to 65 who received an inactivated influenza vaccine. The CDR3 nucleotides are TGTGCCAGCAGCTTAGCCCCGGAGGGCAGCAATGAGCAGTTCTTC. As protein: CASSLAPEGSNEQFF.